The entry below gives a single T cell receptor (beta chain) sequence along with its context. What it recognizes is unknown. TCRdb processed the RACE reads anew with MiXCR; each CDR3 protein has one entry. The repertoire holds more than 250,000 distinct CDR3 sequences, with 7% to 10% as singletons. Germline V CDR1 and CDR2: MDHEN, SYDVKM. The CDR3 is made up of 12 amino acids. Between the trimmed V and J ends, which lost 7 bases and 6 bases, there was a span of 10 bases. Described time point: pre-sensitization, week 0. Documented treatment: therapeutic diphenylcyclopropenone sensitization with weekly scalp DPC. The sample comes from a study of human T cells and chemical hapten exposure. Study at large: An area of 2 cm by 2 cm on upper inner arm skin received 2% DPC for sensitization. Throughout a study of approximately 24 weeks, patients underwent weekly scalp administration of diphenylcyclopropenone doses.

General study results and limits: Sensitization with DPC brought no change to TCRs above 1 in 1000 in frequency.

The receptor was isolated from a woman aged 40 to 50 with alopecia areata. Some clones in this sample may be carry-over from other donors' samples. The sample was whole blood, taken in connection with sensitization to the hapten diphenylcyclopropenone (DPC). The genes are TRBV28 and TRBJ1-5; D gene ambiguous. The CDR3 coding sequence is TGTGCCAGCAATGAGAGGGCTCAGCCCCAGCATTTT. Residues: CASNERAQPQHF.